A selection of T cell receptor beta chains follows, all from one sample in a study of cytomegalovirus exposure and HLA in healthy donors. Libraries were prepared by immunoSEQ multiplex PCR; TCRdb keeps only in-frame clonotypes and omits some of them. The table has 180,000 or so clones, 86% seen once; the top ten hold less than 3.5%. Sequenced sample: PBMCs. Receptors originate from a man between 18 and 29 years old in good health and CMV-seropositive. Each CDR3 is given with its conserved first and last residue. Each record gives: D gene, J gene, clone size, V gene, CDR3 DNA, CDR3 protein. The D gene is left open where the match is weak. Clone size is given for some rows only: seen once, a few or many times, or a class if the clone is expanded.

>NA|TRBJ1-4|NA|TRBV15
TGTGCCACCAGCAGACGGTCCGCAGGGTATAGAAATGAAAAACTGTTTTTT
CATSRRSAGYRNEKLFF
>TRBD2|TRBJ2-2|NA|TRBV27
TGTGCCAGCAGTTTATGGGGCGGGAGGAACACCGGGGAGCTGTTTTTT
CASSLWGGRNTGELFF
>TRBD2|TRBJ2-1|NA|TRBV19
TGTGCCAGTAGCCCTCCGGGACTAGTCCCCTATGAGCAGTTCTTC
CASSPPGLVPYEQFF
>NA|TRBJ1-1|NA|TRBV7-9
TGTGCCAGCAGCCAAGAAGGGGTCTGGGTAGCTTTCTTT
CASSQEGVWVAFF
>TRBD1|TRBJ1-2|NA|TRBV5-6
TGTGCCAGCAGAGCGACAGGGCTGGACTATGGCTACACCTTC
CASRATGLDYGYTF
>TRBD2|TRBJ2-7|NA|TRBV9
TGTGCCAGCAGCCCGGGGAGCGGGAGGGTCCACGAGCAGTACTTC
CASSPGSGRVHEQYF
>TRBD2|TRBJ2-5|NA|TRBV9
TGTGCCAGCGGTTTGACGGGAGGGCCCCAAGAGACCCAGTACTTC
CASGLTGGPQETQYF
>NA|TRBJ1-1|NA|TRBV5-5
TGTGCCAGCAGCCTACTTGTGGGGGGAGGCCCTGAAGCTTTCTTT
CASSLLVGGGPEAFF
>TRBD1|TRBJ2-7|NA|TRBV28
TGTGCCAGCACCTCGGGACAGGGTCACTACGAGCAGTACTTC
CASTSGQGHYEQYF
>NA|TRBJ2-4|NA|TRBV27
TGTGCCAGCAGTTTTTCTGGGGGGTCCGGCATTCAGTACTTC
CASSFSGGSGIQYF
>TRBD1|TRBJ1-1|NA|TRBV19
TGTGCCAGTAGTAACCGGGACAGCAATGCTGAAGCTTTCTTT
CASSNRDSNAEAFF
>NA|TRBJ2-3|NA|TRBV15
TGTGCCACCAGCAGAGGGGCAGGGGAAGCGACAGATACGCAGTATTTT
CATSRGAGEATDTQYF
>TRBD2|TRBJ2-7|NA|TRBV7-2
TGTGCCAGCAGCGCTCTAGCGGGCCCCTACGAGCAGTACTTC
CASSALAGPYEQYF
>NA|TRBJ2-3|NA|TRBV5-6
TGTGCCAGCAGCGTCCAAATTGTGATAACCCCTTGGCGCACAGATACGCAGTATTTT
CASSVQIVITPWRTDTQYF
>NA|TRBJ2-7|NA|TRBV9
TGTGCCAGCAGCGCTGAACAGGGAGGGAGGAACGAGCAGTACTTC
CASSAEQGGRNEQYF
>NA|TRBJ2-3|NA|TRBV5-5
TGTGCCAGCAGTTCTGACAGACGACACACAGATACGCAGTATTTT
CASSSDRRHTDTQYF
>TRBD2|TRBJ2-5|NA|TRBV13
TGTGCCAGCAGCCCGAACCGGGGGGGCCAAGAGACCCAGTACTTC
CASSPNRGGQETQYF
>NA|TRBJ1-6|NA|TRBV6-1
TGTGCCAGCAGTACCTGGGAGTGGCAACCCCTCCACTTT
CASSTWEWQPLHF
>TRBD1|TRBJ2-7|few|TRBV27
TGTGCCGTCCGGACAGGGGGGTACGAGCAGTACTTC
CAVRTGGYEQYF
>TRBD2|TRBJ2-3|NA|TRBV29-1
TGCAGCGTCCGGGGAGCGGGGGGGTTCACAGATACGCAGTATTTT
CSVRGAGGFTDTQYF
>NA|TRBJ2-7|NA|TRBV7-8
TGTGCCAGCAGCCCAAACAGGGCCCGCAGCCCTTCCTACGAGCAGTACTTC
CASSPNRARSPSYEQYF
>TRBD2|TRBJ2-3|NA|TRBV7-6
TGTGCCAGCAGCTTCGGCGGGGGGGCCACAGATACGCAGTATTTT
CASSFGGGATDTQYF
>NA|TRBJ1-2|few|TRBV28
TGTGCCAGCAGTTTAACAGGGTTACACTATGGCTACACCTTC
CASSLTGLHYGYTF
>NA|TRBJ1-4|once|TRBV7-9
TGTGCCAGCTCCGATACAGGGTCGGAGGAAAAACTGTTTTTT
CASSDTGSEEKLFF
>NA|TRBJ2-7|NA|TRBV29-1
TGCAGCGTAAGGAGCTCCTACGAGCAGTACTTC
CSVRSSYEQYF
>TRBD1|TRBJ1-5|few|TRBV7-9
TGTGCCAGCAGCGTAGACAGGGAGGGACAGCCCCAGCATTTT
CASSVDREGQPQHF
>NA|TRBJ1-3|NA|TRBV9
TGTGCCAGCAGCGTAGCAGGCCGCTCCTCTGGAAACACCATATATTTT
CASSVAGRSSGNTIYF
>NA|TRBJ1-4|few|TRBV28
TGTGCCAGCAGTTTATCCCAGGAAAAACTGTTTTTT
CASSLSQEKLFF
>NA|TRBJ1-1|NA|TRBV6-5
TGTGCCAGCGAAGCGGGGACCCATAAATATTTT
CASEAGTHKYF
>TRBD2|TRBJ2-7|NA|TRBV4-3
TGCGCCAGCAGCCCTCGTTGGCTAGCGGGATGGTCCTACGAGCAGTACTTC
CASSPRWLAGWSYEQYF
>NA|TRBJ1-1|NA|TRBV5-1
TGCGCCAGCAGCTTGACGGTGGACAGCGAAAAAGCTTTCTTT
CASSLTVDSEKAFF
>TRBD1|TRBJ2-1|NA|TRBV2
TGTGTCGGCCCGGGACAGGTCAATGAGCAGTTCTTC
CVGPGQVNEQFF